These 8 T cell receptor beta chains were all obtained from the same sample, sequenced in a study of T cell responses to AZD1222 COVID-19 vaccine. Repertoires were generated with immunoSEQ multiplex PCR, while TCRdb's copy carries only in-frame clones and drops some. The sample has fewer than 90,000 clones; about 90% are singletons. The sequencing here drew on peripheral blood, taken 28 days after the second AZD1222 dose. These TCRs come from an adult who received the AZD1222 COVID-19 vaccine.

The chain employs TRBV11-3 and TRBJ1-2, with D uncertain. V was clipped by 3 bases and J by 14 bases, with 10 bases between them. The CDR3 extends over 10 amino acids. Per the germline V gene, CDR1 is SGHNT and CDR2 is YENEEA. For the CDR3, the DNA is TGTGCCAGCAGCTTGGAGGGAGGGACCTTC. Amino acid sequence: CASSLEGGTF.

The CDR3 protein is CASSDIYRGDTEAFF. The CDR3 DNA sequence: TGTGCCAGCAGCGATATTTACAGGGGAGACACTGAAGCTTTCTTT. This chain links TRBV7-9 with TRBJ1-1; TRBD1 matches 7 bases. The V gene end was trimmed by 5 bases and the J gene end by 3 bases; junction bases not matched to a gene: 9. The germline gives CDR1 SEHNR, CDR2 FQNEAQ (reference sequence). The CDR3 extends over 15 amino acids.

The V gene is TRBV3-1 (or the pseudogene TRBV3-2), the J gene TRBJ1-2; 9 bases align to TRBD1. After removal of 4 bases from V and 4 bases from J, the junction contained 10 bases not matched to a gene. The CDR3 totals 16 residues. The V gene's germline CDR1 is LGHDT and CDR2 YNNKEL (reference sequence). In DNA, the CDR3 is TGTGCCAGCAGCCGAGACCCGGGACAGGGTTTCTATGGCTACACCTTC. Residues: CASSRDPGQGFYGYTF.

The chain uses TRBV28 and TRBJ1-2; 7 nucleotides line up with TRBD1. The CDR3 covers 14 residues. CDR1 MDHEN and CDR2 SYDVKM come from the germline V gene. Trimming at V came to 10 bases and at J to 2 bases, leaving 10 bases not matched to a gene. DNA of the CDR3: TGTGCCACCCCGGGAGGGGGCAGGAACTATGGCTACACCTTC. Amino acids: CATPGGGRNYGYTF.

V is TRBV5-8 and J is TRBJ1-5, with D possibly matching TRBD1 (6 bases). From germline, CDR1 is SGHTS and CDR2 YDEGEE. There are 14 residues in the CDR3. Trimming took 2 bases from V and 7 from J, leaving 13 bases between them. CDR3 amino acids: CASSFSRGSQPQHF. The CDR3 bases are TGTGCCAGCAGCTTTTCCAGGGGTAGCCAGCCCCAGCATTTT.

The chain is built from TRBV6-2 or TRBV6-3 and TRBJ2-3; 8 bases match TRBD2. V was clipped by 5 bases and J by 3 bases; unmatched bases: 25. The CDR3 has 21 amino acids. Looked up from germline, CDR1 is MNHEY and CDR2 is SVGEGT. The CDR3 DNA reads as TGTGCCAGCAGTACGGTGGGCCTAAGCGGGAGTAAACAAAAACGAACAGATACGCAGTATTTT. Its protein product is CASSTVGLSGSKQKRTDTQYF.

The chain couples TRBV18 to TRBJ1-6, with D perhaps matching TRBD1 (5 bases). Trimming cost V 3 bases and J 6 bases, with 12 bases left between them. The CDR3 covers 15 residues. The V gene's germline CDR1 is KGHSH and CDR2 LQKENI. CDR3 in amino acids: CASSPSGQSNSPLHF. DNA of the CDR3: TGTGCCAGCTCACCCAGCGGACAATCTAATTCACCCCTCCACTTT.

Here the CDR3 reads CASSRTGLNTEAFF. For the CDR3, the DNA is TGTGCCAGCAGCCGGACAGGGCTGAACACTGAAGCTTTCTTT. The chain links TRBV5-8 to TRBJ1-1; 8 nucleotides line up with TRBD1. The germline gives CDR1 SGHTS, CDR2 YDEGEE. J was trimmed by 0 bases and V by 4 bases; bases with no gene match: 2. This CDR3 comprises 14 residues.